The 28 T cell receptor beta chains reported below all come from one sample, sequenced in a study of response to subunit inactivated influenza vaccine. TCRdb itself ran the RT-PCR reads through MiXCR, one entry per CDR3 protein. The sample comprises more than 600,000 distinct CDR3 sequences, about 18% of which are singletons, and about 11% rests with the top ten. Sequences were derived from PBMCs from blood, sampled 4 to 6 days after vaccination. The source is a man aged 50-59 years who received an inactivated influenza vaccine.

The chain joins TRBV4-1 to TRBJ2-1; D is possibly TRBD2 (7 bases). The germline V gene has CDR1 MGHRA and CDR2 YSYEKL. Trimming stripped 1 base from V and 2 bases from J, with 21 bases between. This CDR3 is 19 amino acids long. The CDR3 protein is CASSQGSGLGGGPYNEQFF. The DNA for the CDR3 is TGCGCCAGCAGCCAAGGGAGTGGGCTGGGGGGGGGCCCCTACAATGAGCAGTTCTTC.

The CDR3 DNA sequence: TGTGCCAGCAGCGTAAACAGAATCTCGGAGTTTGAATCTGGGGCCAACGTCCTGACTTTC. It translates to CASSVNRISEFESGANVLTF. The chain recombines TRBV4-2 with TRBJ2-6; D not certain. From germline, CDR1 is LGHNA and CDR2 YNFKEQ. V shed 5 bases and J shed 1 base, with 24 bases lying between them. This CDR3 is 20 amino acids long.

This chain links TRBV5-1 with TRBJ2-3, with D uncertain. V was trimmed by 5 bases and J by 0 bases, leaving 10 bases between them. The length of the CDR3 is 14 residues. In germline, CDR1 is SGHRS, CDR2 YFSETQ. This chain's CDR3 is CASRRQPSTDTQYF. The CDR3 DNA reads as TGCGCCAGCAGACGCCAACCCAGCACAGATACGCAGTATTTT.

The chain employs TRBV29-1 and TRBJ2-3; 8 positions agree with TRBD2. CDR1 and CDR2 (germline): SQVTM, ANQGSEA. The CDR3 is 14 amino acids. V lost 7 bases, J lost 4 bases, and 10 bases stayed unmatched. CDR3 in DNA: TGCAGCGCTGACACCGGGGGGGTGGCAGATACGCAGTATTTT. As protein: CSADTGGVADTQYF.

J is TRBJ2-7 and V is TRBV7-2; D possibly corresponds to TRBD2 (5 bases). The CDR3 totals 14 residues. V was trimmed by 5 bases and J by 2 bases, leaving 13 bases between them. CDR1 and CDR2 (germline): SGHTA, FQGNSA. DNA for the CDR3: TGTGCCAGCAGCCTTATTAGAGGGCCCTACGAGCAGTACTTC. The encoded protein is CASSLIRGPYEQYF.

This clonotype has only a few counts. This chain connects TRBV29-1 to TRBJ2-2; 8 bases are a match to TRBD1. V lost 7 bases to trimming and J lost 4 bases; unmatched junction nucleotides: 5. The germline gives CDR1 SQVTM, CDR2 ANQGSEA. The CDR3 has 13 residues. This CDR3 is CSGTGSGTGELFF. The CDR3 DNA follows: TGCAGCGGGACAGGGTCGGGCACCGGGGAGCTGTTTTTT.

This clonotype was recorded many times. V usage is TRBV28 and J usage is TRBJ2-1; no clear D gene. Germline V gives CDR1 MDHEN, CDR2 SYDVKM. CDR3 length: 13 amino acids. The ends were cut back, 5 bases at V and 9 bases at J, with 14 bases in the middle. CDR3: CASSVSIVGEQFF. The CDR3 DNA sequence: TGTGCCAGCAGTGTATCTATCGTTGGTGAGCAGTTCTTC.

This clonotype was observed many times. This rearrangement joins TRBV6-5 to TRBJ2-1; TRBD2 is a possible D gene (7 bases). V lost 2 bases and J lost 4, with 9 bases in between. The CDR3 is made up of 14 amino acids. Germline V lookup: CDR1 MNHEY, CDR2 SVGAGI. This CDR3 is CASSYGGAYNEQFF. In DNA form, the CDR3 reads TGTGCCAGCAGTTACGGGGGGGCGTACAATGAGCAGTTCTTC.

The chain carries TRBV20-1 and TRBJ2-7; the D gene is possibly TRBD1 (5 bases). Trimming pared 0 bases from V and 6 bases from J, leaving 18 bases between. The CDR3 consists of 15 residues. The germline V gene has CDR1 DFQATT and CDR2 SNEGSKA (reference sequence). CDR3 DNA: TGCAGTGCTAGAGAACCCCAGGGCCCACTCTCCGAGCAGTACTTC. It translates to CSAREPQGPLSEQYF.

The chain joins TRBV7-9 to TRBJ2-5, with D perhaps being TRBD1 or TRBD2 (5 bases each). Germline CDR1 reads SEHNR; CDR2 reads FQNEAQ (reference sequence). Trimming left V 5 bases short and J 5 bases short, with 15 bases between. CDR3 size: 14 residues. CDR3 in amino acids: CASSPSFGTETQYF. The CDR3 DNA reads as TGTGCCAGCAGCCCCTCCTTTGGGACGGAGACCCAGTACTTC. Based on the CDR3 plus reference TRBV7-9 and TRBJ2-5, the full variable domain is DTGVSQNPRHKITKRGQNVTFRCDPISEHNRLYWYRQTLGQGPEFLTYFQNEAQLEKSRLLSDRFSAERPKGSFSTLEIQRTEQGDSAMYLCASSPSFGTETQYFGPGTRLLVL.

The CDR3 DNA reads TGTGCCAGCAGTTACCGCGGACTGAACTCCTACAATGAGCAGTTCTTC. Its protein product is CASSYRGLNSYNEQFF. The chain has TRBV6-5 and TRBJ2-1, with D perhaps matching TRBD2 (5 bases). Trimming removed 2 bases at V and 0 bases at J, with 11 bases between. This CDR3 is built from 16 residues. Germline-derived CDR1 and CDR2 are MNHEY and SVGAGI.

This clonotype came up a few times. The chain recombines TRBV15 with TRBJ2-5; weak D call: TRBD2 (6 bases). V was shortened by 2 bases and J by 5 bases, with 15 bases between the two germline ends. Germline CDR1 reads LNHNV; CDR2 reads YYDKDF (reference sequence). CDR3 length: 15 amino acids. Here the CDR3 reads CATSRRLEGWETQYF. In nucleotides, the CDR3 is TGTGCCACCAGCAGACGGTTGGAGGGCTGGGAGACCCAGTACTTC.

J is TRBJ2-5 and V is TRBV2; 12 nucleotides match TRBD2. The germline gives CDR1 SNHLY, CDR2 FYNNEI. V lost 5 bases, J lost 6 bases, and 7 bases stayed unmatched. The CDR3 sequence is 15 residues long. The CDR3 nucleotides are TGTGCCAGCAGTCGGCTAGCGGGAGGGCCGAAGACCCAGTACTTC. This sequence encodes CASSRLAGGPKTQYF.

This clonotype was seen more than once but under ten times. V and J are TRBV28 and TRBJ2-7, with D perhaps matching TRBD1 (5 bases). The CDR3 spans 14 residues. V lost 5 bases, J lost 3 bases, and 14 bases lay in between. Germline assignment: CDR1 MDHEN and CDR2 SYDVKM. The CDR3 sequence: CASSPPGRFYEQYF. CDR3 DNA: TGTGCCAGCAGTCCCCCAGGGCGGTTCTACGAGCAGTACTTC.

The V gene is TRBV4-3, the J gene TRBJ2-5, with D possibly being TRBD2 (6 bases). Germline V gene data show CDR1 as LGHNA and CDR2 as YSLEER. The CDR3 runs 16 residues. V was trimmed by 3 bases and J by 9 bases, leaving 23 bases between them. CDR3 in DNA: TGCGCCAGCAGCCAGGATCTGGTCCCGGGACCGGGGGCCCAGTACTTC. This encodes CASSQDLVPGPGAQYF.

This clonotype was picked up a small number of times. The V call is TRBV6-2 or TRBV6-3, the J call TRBJ2-7; possibly TRBD1 for D (6 bases). The CDR3 runs 16 residues. Trimming removed 2 bases from V and 2 bases from J, with 16 bases in between. The germline V gene has CDR1 MNHEY and CDR2 SVGEGT. CDR3 in amino acids: CASSYVRGQPAYEQYF. In DNA form, the CDR3 reads TGTGCCAGCAGTTACGTTCGAGGACAGCCTGCCTACGAGCAGTACTTC.

This clonotype was recorded at least ten times. The V gene is TRBV6-1, the J gene TRBJ1-1; possible D gene TRBD1, 5 bases. Germline CDR1 MNHNS, CDR2 SASEGT. Trimming cost V 4 bases and J 1 base, with 10 bases left between them. The CDR3 runs to 14 residues. DNA for the CDR3: TGTGCCAGCAGTGTTTACAGGTGGAACACTGAAGCTTTCTTT. This codes for CASSVYRWNTEAFF.

The CDR3 region is CASSFLDRGGEQYF. In DNA form, the CDR3 reads TGTGCCAGCAGTTTTTTGGACAGGGGAGGCGAGCAGTACTTC. The gene calls are TRBV27 and TRBJ2-7; 9 bases line up with TRBD1. Germline V gene data show CDR1 as MNHEY and CDR2 as SMNVEV (reference sequence). The CDR3 has 14 residues. V trimming: 3 bases; J trimming: 6 bases; junction bases outside the gene matches: 6.

J is TRBJ1-2 and V is TRBV20-1; 7 nucleotides agree with TRBD1. The CDR3 loop spans 13 amino acids. The germline CDR1 and CDR2 sequences are DFQATT and SNEGSKA (reference sequence). The V gene end was trimmed by 4 bases and the J gene end by 3 bases; junction bases not matched to a gene: 5. CDR3 protein: CSATTGVDYGYTF. In DNA form, the CDR3 reads TGCAGTGCTACCACAGGGGTGGACTATGGCTACACCTTC.

CDR3: CASSPRSGAQEQFF. Written as DNA, the CDR3 is TGCGCCAGCAGCCCCCGATCTGGGGCTCAGGAGCAGTTCTTC. This rearrangement joins TRBV5-1 to TRBJ2-1; a weak D match, TRBD1 (5 bases). This CDR3 region has 14 residues. Trimming left V 4 bases short and J 10 bases short, with 18 bases between. Germline CDR1 reads SGHRS; CDR2 reads YFSETQ.

There are many counts of this clonotype. The chain carries TRBV18 and TRBJ1-3; a possible D gene is TRBD1 (6 bases). Per germline, CDR1 KGHSH and CDR2 LQKENI. V dropped 3 bases and J dropped 0 bases, with 9 bases sitting between them. The CDR3 length is 15 residues. In nucleotides, the CDR3 is TGTGCCAGCTCACCGACAGGCCTCTCTGGAAACACCATATATTTT. It is translated as CASSPTGLSGNTIYF.

A few counts support this clonotype. The chain combines TRBV5-1 with TRBJ2-1; D assignment may be TRBD1 or TRBD2 (5 bases each). V shed 4 bases and J shed 10 bases, with 18 bases lying between them. CDR3 length: 14 amino acids. Germline V gene sequence: CDR1 SGHRS, CDR2 YFSETQ. CDR3 loop: CASSVRLHRDEQFF. In DNA form, the CDR3 reads TGCGCCAGCAGCGTCAGACTTCACCGGGACGAGCAGTTCTTC.

The sample holds a few counts of this clonotype. V is TRBV7-9 and J is TRBJ2-5; D unclear. V was pared by 4 bases and J by 5 bases, with 11 bases between. The CDR3 is 13 amino acids. Germline V lookup: CDR1 SEHNR, CDR2 FQNEAQ (reference sequence). CDR3 sequence reads: CASSSGLWETQYF. The DNA of the CDR3 is TGTGCCAGCAGCTCCGGGCTGTGGGAGACCCAGTACTTC. The full variable domain, rest sourced from reference TRBV7-9 and TRBJ2-5, is DTGVSQNPRHKITKRGQNVTFRCDPISEHNRLYWYRQTLGQGPEFLTYFQNEAQLEKSRLLSDRFSAERPKGSFSTLEIQRTEQGDSAMYLCASSSGLWETQYFGPGTRLLVL.

This clonotype was detected only a few times. The V gene is TRBV5-1, the J gene TRBJ1-1; 8 bases align to TRBD1. The CDR3 is 15 residues long. J was trimmed by 5 bases and V by 0 bases; bases with no gene match: 6. The germline V gene has CDR1 SGHRS and CDR2 YFSETQ. The CDR3 reads CASSLEGQVWTEAFF. In nucleotides, the CDR3 is TGCGCCAGCAGCTTGGAGGGACAGGTATGGACTGAAGCTTTCTTT.

The sample holds a few counts of this clonotype. The gene calls are TRBV7-2 and TRBJ1-1; possibly TRBD1 for D (5 bases). Germline V gene lookup returns CDR1 SGHTA and CDR2 FQGNSA. Trimming stripped 5 bases from V and 2 bases from J, with 18 bases between. This CDR3 has 16 residues. As DNA, the CDR3 is TGTGCCAGCAGCCAGTGGGCCGGGACCTCAAACACTGAAGCTTTCTTT. Its translation: CASSQWAGTSNTEAFF.

This clonotype was found a few times. The chain links TRBV4-1 to TRBJ2-1; 9 bases are a match to TRBD2. Germline V gene data show CDR1 as MGHRA and CDR2 as YSYEKL. The CDR3 length is 19 residues. Trimming at V came to 0 bases and at J to 1 base, leaving 10 bases not matched to a gene. The CDR3 protein is CASSQDPSAGGVSYNEQFF. The DNA of the CDR3 is TGCGCCAGCAGCCAAGATCCCTCCGCGGGAGGGGTATCCTACAATGAGCAGTTCTTC.

The rearrangement joins TRBV12-3 or TRBV12-4 to TRBJ2-7; 7 bases are shared with TRBD2. This CDR3 contains 13 residues. Trimming at V came to 6 bases and at J to 0 bases, leaving 2 bases not matched to a gene. The CDR3 DNA follows: TGTGCCAGCAGGCGGGGGAACTCCTACGAGCAGTACTTC. Translation: CASRRGNSYEQYF.

This sequence joins TRBV4-3 and TRBJ2-7; 9 nucleotides align to TRBD2. Germline values: CDR1 LGHNA, CDR2 YSLEER. CDR3 size: 15 residues. Trimming at V came to 1 base and at J to 4 bases, leaving 5 bases not matched to a gene. The DNA of the CDR3 is TGCGCCAGCAGCCAAGTGACTAGCGGCCTTTACGAGCAGTACTTC. As protein: CASSQVTSGLYEQYF.